Listed below are T cell receptor beta chains from one sample, sequenced in a study of Ad26.COV2.S vaccination and SARS-CoV-2 variants. Method: immunoSEQ multiplex PCR; TCRdb's copy keeps in-frame clones and lacks some. Of a few hundred thousand clones listed, around 91% were seen once; the top ten hold under 2%. Material: peripheral blood, obtained in a trial of Ad26.COV2.S vaccine versus placebo. All receptors derive from a person between 18 and 60 years old who received the Ad26.COV2.S COVID-19 vaccine or a placebo. Each CDR3 is given with its conserved first and last residue. D genes are given only for firm matches. Size values are once, few and many counts, or a class for expanded clones, and some rows have none.

clone_size: once; d_call: TRBD1; j_call: TRBJ2-6; v_call: TRBV18; cdr3_nt: TGTGCCAGCTCACCAGCCGGACAGGGGGCCCTCGGGGCCAACGTCCTGACTTTC; cdr3_aa: CASSPAGQGALGANVLTF
clone_size: .; d_call: .; j_call: TRBJ2-3; v_call: TRBV29-1; cdr3_nt: TGCAGCGTTATGGGAGATGATAACACAGATACGCAGTATTTT; cdr3_aa: CSVMGDDNTDTQYF
clone_size: once; d_call: TRBD2; j_call: TRBJ2-6; v_call: TRBV18; cdr3_nt: TGTGCCAGCTCACCAACGATTGCGGGAGGGTATCTTTCTGGGGCCAACGTCCTGACTTTC; cdr3_aa: CASSPTIAGGYLSGANVLTF
clone_size: .; d_call: .; j_call: TRBJ2-7; v_call: TRBV29-1; cdr3_nt: TGCAGCGTTCCAGGGAGTCTAACCTACGAGCAGTACTTC; cdr3_aa: CSVPGSLTYEQYF
clone_size: .; d_call: TRBD2; j_call: TRBJ2-5; v_call: TRBV5-1; cdr3_nt: TGCGCCAGCAGCTTGCTTCGGACTAGCGGAACCCAAGAGACCCAGTACTTC; cdr3_aa: CASSLLRTSGTQETQYF
clone_size: .; d_call: TRBD1; j_call: TRBJ2-7; v_call: TRBV30; cdr3_nt: TGTGCCTGGGGGACAGGGCATATCGCCGAGCAGTACTTC; cdr3_aa: CAWGTGHIAEQYF
clone_size: .; d_call: .; j_call: TRBJ2-7; v_call: TRBV27; cdr3_nt: TGTGCCAGCAGTTTGCGAAGACAGGGAGGTATAGACTACGAGCAGTACTTC; cdr3_aa: CASSLRRQGGIDYEQYF
clone_size: .; d_call: .; j_call: TRBJ1-1; v_call: TRBV9; cdr3_nt: TGTGCCAGCAGCGTAGGACCTAACACTGAAGCTTTCTTT; cdr3_aa: CASSVGPNTEAFF
clone_size: .; d_call: TRBD1; j_call: TRBJ2-7; v_call: TRBV7-9; cdr3_nt: TGTGCCAGCAGCCACGACACCCTGGGACAGACCTACGAGCAGTACTTC; cdr3_aa: CASSHDTLGQTYEQYF
clone_size: .; d_call: TRBD1; j_call: TRBJ2-7; v_call: TRBV2; cdr3_nt: TGTGCCAGTAAACCGGGACAGGAGTACGAGCAGTACTTC; cdr3_aa: CASKPGQEYEQYF
clone_size: .; d_call: .; j_call: TRBJ2-1; v_call: TRBV11-2; cdr3_nt: TGTGCCAGCAGCTTAGATATAGTTAATGAGCAGTTCTTC; cdr3_aa: CASSLDIVNEQFF
clone_size: .; d_call: .; j_call: TRBJ2-5; v_call: TRBV3-1/TRBV3-2; cdr3_nt: TGTGCCAGCAGCCGCCGGGCAGGCCTTGAAGAGACCCAGTACTTC; cdr3_aa: CASSRRAGLEETQYF